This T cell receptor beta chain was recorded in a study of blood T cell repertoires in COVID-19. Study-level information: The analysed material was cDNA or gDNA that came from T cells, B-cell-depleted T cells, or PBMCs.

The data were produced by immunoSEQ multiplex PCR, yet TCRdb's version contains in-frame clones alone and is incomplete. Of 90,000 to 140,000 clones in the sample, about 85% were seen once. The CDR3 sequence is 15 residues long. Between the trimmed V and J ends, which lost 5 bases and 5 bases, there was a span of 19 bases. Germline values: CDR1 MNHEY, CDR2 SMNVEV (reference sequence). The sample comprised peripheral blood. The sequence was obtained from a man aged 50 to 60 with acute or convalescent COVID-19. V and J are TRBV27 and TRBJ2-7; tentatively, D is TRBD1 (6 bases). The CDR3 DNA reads TGTGCCAGCAGTACCGCCGTCCAGGGGAGCGACGAGCAGTACTTC. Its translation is CASSTAVQGSDEQYF.